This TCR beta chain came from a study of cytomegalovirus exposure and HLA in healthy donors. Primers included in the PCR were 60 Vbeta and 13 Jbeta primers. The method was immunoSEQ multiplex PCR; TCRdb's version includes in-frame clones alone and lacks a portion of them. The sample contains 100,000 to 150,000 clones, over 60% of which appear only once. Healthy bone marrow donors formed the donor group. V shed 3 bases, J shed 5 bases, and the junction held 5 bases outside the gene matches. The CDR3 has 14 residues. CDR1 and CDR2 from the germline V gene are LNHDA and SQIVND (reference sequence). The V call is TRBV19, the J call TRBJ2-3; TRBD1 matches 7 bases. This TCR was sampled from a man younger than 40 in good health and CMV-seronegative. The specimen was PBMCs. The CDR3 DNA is TGTGCCAGTAGTATGGGACAGCGAGTAGATACGCAGTATTTT. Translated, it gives CASSMGQRVDTQYF.